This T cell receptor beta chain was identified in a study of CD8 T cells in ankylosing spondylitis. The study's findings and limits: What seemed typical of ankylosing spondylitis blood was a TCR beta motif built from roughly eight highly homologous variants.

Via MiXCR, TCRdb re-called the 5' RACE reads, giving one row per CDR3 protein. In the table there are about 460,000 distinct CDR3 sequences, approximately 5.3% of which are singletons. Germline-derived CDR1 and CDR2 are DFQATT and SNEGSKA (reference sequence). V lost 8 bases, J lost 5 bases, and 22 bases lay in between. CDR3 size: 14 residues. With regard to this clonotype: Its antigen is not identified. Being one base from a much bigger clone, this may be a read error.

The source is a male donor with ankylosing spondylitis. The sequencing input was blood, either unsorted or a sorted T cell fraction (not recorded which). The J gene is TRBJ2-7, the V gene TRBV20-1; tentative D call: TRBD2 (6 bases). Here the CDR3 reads CSLARDWDYNEQYF. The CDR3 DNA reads TGCAGTCTGGCCCGGGACTGGGATTATAACGAGCAGTACTTC.